This TCR beta chain was observed in a study of radiotherapy plus CTLA-4 blockade in lung cancer. Study information: Disease control reached 30% to 35%, with objective responses in around 19%.

The germline V gene has CDR1 SEHNR and CDR2 FQNEAQ (reference sequence). The CDR3 consists of 18 residues. The V segment lost 1 base and the J segment 7 bases; nucleotides outside the gene matches: 13. Lung cancer patients with chemo-refractory metastatic non-small-cell disease were given focal radiation plus CTLA-4 blockade with ipilimumab. Clones were read by immunoSEQ multiplex PCR, and TCRdb kept only the in-frame ones, dropping some. The sample includes fewer than 35,000 clones, around 74% of them seen just once. Sequenced here: peripheral blood, sampled from a patient treated with radiotherapy plus ipilimumab. The sequence was obtained from a human donor with non-small cell lung cancer that progressed on radiotherapy plus ipilimumab. The chain uses TRBV7-9 and TRBJ1-6, with 7 bases identical to TRBD1. The DNA of the CDR3 is TGTGCCAGCAGCTTAGAAGGAAGGACAGGCCGAAGGAATTCACCCCTCCACTTT. This gives the protein CASSLEGRTGRRNSPLHF.